These T cell receptor beta chains were read from a single sample in a study of identical twins. TCRdb reanalysed the 5' RACE reads using MiXCR and keeps one entry per CDR3 protein. The table has hundreds of thousands of distinct CDR3 sequences, around 8% seen once. These data were also reused for a study on yellow fever vaccine responses in identical twins.

The sequencing sample was made of memory (CD45RO+) T cells sorted from blood. These receptors were collected from a woman aged 18-29 years in good health. The CDR3 runs from the conserved cysteine through the conserved F or W. Each record gives: CDR3 protein, CDR3 DNA, D gene, V gene, J gene, clone size. D genes are given only for firm matches. Rows give clone size only sometimes, using once, few, many, or a class for an expanded clone.

CDR3 protein: CASSLKGYTF
CDR3 DNA: TGTGCCAGCAGTTTAAAGGGCTACACCTTC
D gene: .
V gene: TRBV12-3/TRBV12-4
J gene: TRBJ1-2
clone size: many

CDR3 protein: CSARDPWSPGQYEQYF
CDR3 DNA: TGCAGTGCTAGAGACCCGTGGAGCCCCGGGCAATACGAGCAGTACTTC
D gene: .
V gene: TRBV20-1
J gene: TRBJ2-7
clone size: many

CDR3 protein: CASSLESGGNQPQHF
CDR3 DNA: TGTGCCAGCAGTTTAGAATCAGGGGGCAATCAGCCCCAGCATTTT
D gene: .
V gene: TRBV12-3/TRBV12-4
J gene: TRBJ1-5
clone size: .

CDR3 protein: CASSFQGNMNTEAFF
CDR3 DNA: TGTGCCAGCAGCTTTCAGGGGAACATGAACACTGAAGCTTTCTTT
D gene: .
V gene: TRBV7-9
J gene: TRBJ1-1
clone size: .

CDR3 protein: CSANQARETEAFF
CDR3 DNA: TGCAGTGCCAACCAAGCCAGAGAGACTGAAGCTTTCTTT
D gene: .
V gene: TRBV20-1
J gene: TRBJ1-1
clone size: .

CDR3 protein: CASSPAGSWGEQYF
CDR3 DNA: TGTGCCAGCAGCCCAGCCGGGTCTTGGGGCGAGCAGTACTTC
D gene: .
V gene: TRBV5-5
J gene: TRBJ2-7
clone size: .

CDR3 protein: CASSLTGQGFIETQYF
CDR3 DNA: TGTGCCAGCAGCTTGACGGGACAGGGGTTCATAGAGACCCAGTACTTC
D gene: TRBD1
V gene: TRBV11-2
J gene: TRBJ2-5
clone size: many

CDR3 protein: CASSPRGGTDTQYF
CDR3 DNA: TGTGCCAGCAGCCCCCGTGGTGGGACAGATACGCAGTATTTT
D gene: .
V gene: TRBV7-8
J gene: TRBJ2-3
clone size: many

CDR3 protein: CASSQDQRKYTF
CDR3 DNA: TGTGCCAGCAGCCAAGATCAACGGAAGTACACCTTC
D gene: .
V gene: TRBV3-1
J gene: TRBJ1-2
clone size: few

CDR3 protein: CASSQDWMAGGPLYF
CDR3 DNA: TGTGCCAGCAGCCAAGATTGGATGGCGGGAGGGCCCCTCTACTTC
D gene: TRBD2
V gene: TRBV4-2
J gene: TRBJ2-7
clone size: .

CDR3 protein: CSVEPGDIEQFF
CDR3 DNA: TGCAGCGTTGAACCGGGAGATATTGAGCAGTTCTTC
D gene: .
V gene: TRBV29-1
J gene: TRBJ2-1
clone size: many

CDR3 protein: CASSLGWGYTF
CDR3 DNA: TGTGCCAGCAGCTTAGGATGGGGCTACACCTTC
D gene: .
V gene: TRBV7-9
J gene: TRBJ1-2
clone size: many

CDR3 protein: CASSHPGDNEQFF
CDR3 DNA: TGTGCCAGCAGTCACCCAGGGGACAATGAGCAGTTCTTC
D gene: .
V gene: TRBV6-2/TRBV6-3
J gene: TRBJ2-1
clone size: .

CDR3 protein: CASSSDREGQPQHF
CDR3 DNA: TGTGCCAGCAGTTCCGACAGGGAGGGACAGCCCCAGCATTTT
D gene: TRBD1
V gene: TRBV28
J gene: TRBJ1-5
clone size: .

CDR3 protein: CASSEYGTQYF
CDR3 DNA: TGTGCCAGCAGTGAATACGGGACCCAGTACTTC
D gene: .
V gene: TRBV25-1
J gene: TRBJ2-5
clone size: many

CDR3 protein: CASSPTNLGNEQFF
CDR3 DNA: TGTGCCAGCAGCCCTACGAATCTAGGCAATGAGCAGTTCTTC
D gene: .
V gene: TRBV12-3/TRBV12-4
J gene: TRBJ2-1
clone size: many

CDR3 protein: CASTGTSGNSYEQYF
CDR3 DNA: TGTGCCAGCACAGGGACTAGCGGGAACTCCTACGAGCAGTACTTC
D gene: TRBD2
V gene: TRBV7-2
J gene: TRBJ2-7
clone size: few

CDR3 protein: CASSLIFQETQYF
CDR3 DNA: TGTGCCAGCAGTTTAATTTTCCAAGAGACCCAGTACTTC
D gene: .
V gene: TRBV27
J gene: TRBJ2-5
clone size: many

CDR3 protein: CACAAAGSNQPQHF
CDR3 DNA: TGTGCCTGCGCAGCAGCGGGGAGCAATCAGCCCCAGCATTTT
D gene: .
V gene: TRBV24-1
J gene: TRBJ1-5
clone size: .

CDR3 protein: CASSLARVDGSPLHF
CDR3 DNA: TGTGCCAGCAGCTTGGCGAGGGTTGACGGGTCACCCCTCCACTTT
D gene: .
V gene: TRBV5-5
J gene: TRBJ1-6
clone size: few

CDR3 protein: CASSPTLYNEQFF
CDR3 DNA: TGTGCCAGCAGCCCCACCCTCTACAATGAGCAGTTCTTC
D gene: .
V gene: TRBV14
J gene: TRBJ2-1
clone size: few

CDR3 protein: CASSFRVKGKYTEAFF
CDR3 DNA: TGTGCCAGCAGTTTCAGGGTAAAGGGTAAATATACTGAAGCTTTCTTT
D gene: .
V gene: TRBV28
J gene: TRBJ1-1
clone size: many

CDR3 protein: CSALGLDREQFF
CDR3 DNA: TGCAGTGCCCTCGGACTAGATCGGGAGCAGTTCTTC
D gene: TRBD2
V gene: TRBV20-1
J gene: TRBJ2-1
clone size: many

CDR3 protein: CASSFMARGGVETQYF
CDR3 DNA: TGTGCCAGCAGTTTTATGGCCCGGGGGGGGGTGGAGACCCAGTACTTC
D gene: TRBD2
V gene: TRBV28
J gene: TRBJ2-5
clone size: .

CDR3 protein: CASIRWVKLFF
CDR3 DNA: TGTGCCAGCATCCGATGGGTAAAACTGTTTTTT
D gene: .
V gene: TRBV12-3/TRBV12-4
J gene: TRBJ1-4
clone size: .

CDR3 protein: CASSYQRDFSTDTQYF
CDR3 DNA: TGTGCCAGCAGCTACCAGCGGGACTTTAGCACAGATACGCAGTATTTT
D gene: TRBD2
V gene: TRBV5-6
J gene: TRBJ2-3
clone size: many

CDR3 protein: CASSLSSPIFTADSDTGELFF
CDR3 DNA: TGTGCCAGCAGTCTATCATCCCCGATTTTCACCGCGGACAGTGACACCGGGGAGCTGTTTTTT
D gene: .
V gene: TRBV28
J gene: TRBJ2-2
clone size: .

CDR3 protein: CSATDSVFREQYF
CDR3 DNA: TGCAGTGCTACGGACAGCGTCTTTAGGGAGCAGTACTTC
D gene: .
V gene: TRBV20-1
J gene: TRBJ2-7
clone size: few

CDR3 protein: CASSNSAETQYF
CDR3 DNA: TGTGCCAGCAGTAATTCGGCGGAGACCCAGTACTTC
D gene: .
V gene: TRBV6-2/TRBV6-3
J gene: TRBJ2-5
clone size: many

CDR3 protein: CASSLVLAASTDTQYF
CDR3 DNA: TGCGCCAGCAGCTTGGTCCTTGCCGCTAGCACAGATACGCAGTATTTT
D gene: .
V gene: TRBV5-1
J gene: TRBJ2-3
clone size: few

CDR3 protein: CASSGLAFEQYF
CDR3 DNA: TGTGCCAGCAGCGGACTAGCCTTCGAGCAGTACTTC
D gene: TRBD2
V gene: TRBV7-9
J gene: TRBJ2-7
clone size: many

CDR3 protein: CASSPFPGRDTGELFF
CDR3 DNA: TGTGCCAGCTCACCATTCCCGGGACGGGACACCGGGGAGCTGTTTTTT
D gene: .
V gene: TRBV18
J gene: TRBJ2-2
clone size: few

CDR3 protein: CASSPGWDYGYTF
CDR3 DNA: TGTGCCAGCTCACCCGGGTGGGACTATGGCTACACCTTC
D gene: .
V gene: TRBV18
J gene: TRBJ1-2
clone size: .

CDR3 protein: CSARGVQGGRQPQHF
CDR3 DNA: TGCAGTGCTAGAGGGGTGCAGGGAGGCAGGCAGCCCCAGCATTTT
D gene: .
V gene: TRBV20-1
J gene: TRBJ1-5
clone size: few

CDR3 protein: CASSQVGGGADTQYF
CDR3 DNA: TGCGCCAGCAGCCAAGTTGGCGGAGGGGCGGATACGCAGTATTTT
D gene: .
V gene: TRBV4-1
J gene: TRBJ2-3
clone size: many

CDR3 protein: CSVARPGNLNEQYF
CDR3 DNA: TGCAGCGTTGCCCGACCCGGGAACCTAAACGAGCAGTACTTC
D gene: .
V gene: TRBV29-1
J gene: TRBJ2-7
clone size: many

CDR3 protein: CATSRAGNEQFF
CDR3 DNA: TGTGCCACCAGTAGGGCCGGCAATGAGCAGTTCTTC
D gene: .
V gene: TRBV24-1
J gene: TRBJ2-1
clone size: many

CDR3 protein: CASRKGQGAYEQYF
CDR3 DNA: TGTGCCAGCAGGAAGGGACAGGGGGCCTACGAGCAGTACTTC
D gene: TRBD1
V gene: TRBV6-1
J gene: TRBJ2-7
clone size: .

CDR3 protein: CASSLGVETQYF
CDR3 DNA: TGTGCCAGCAGCTTAGGAGTCGAGACCCAGTACTTC
D gene: .
V gene: TRBV7-9
J gene: TRBJ2-5
clone size: .

CDR3 protein: CSAHQGGSTEAFF
CDR3 DNA: TGCAGTGCTCATCAGGGAGGTAGCACTGAAGCTTTCTTT
D gene: .
V gene: TRBV20-1
J gene: TRBJ1-1
clone size: few

CDR3 protein: CASSQEAGRGRYNEQFF
CDR3 DNA: TGTGCCAGCAGCCAAGAGGCGGGAAGGGGGAGGTACAATGAGCAGTTCTTC
D gene: .
V gene: TRBV3-1
J gene: TRBJ2-1
clone size: few

CDR3 protein: CASGRDSVAGANVLTF
CDR3 DNA: TGTGCCAGCGGTCGGGACAGTGTAGCGGGGGCCAACGTCCTGACTTTC
D gene: TRBD1
V gene: TRBV25-1
J gene: TRBJ2-6
clone size: many

CDR3 protein: CATSKDQSGGPDTQYF
CDR3 DNA: TGTGCCACCAGCAAAGATCAGAGCGGGGGCCCAGATACGCAGTATTTT
D gene: TRBD2
V gene: TRBV15
J gene: TRBJ2-3
clone size: .

CDR3 protein: CATSRPRGGPNEQFF
CDR3 DNA: TGTGCCACCAGCAGACCGCGGGGGGGGCCCAATGAGCAGTTCTTC
D gene: TRBD2
V gene: TRBV15
J gene: TRBJ2-1
clone size: many

CDR3 protein: CASSLSGENTEAFF
CDR3 DNA: TGCGCCAGCAGCCTTTCGGGGGAAAACACTGAAGCTTTCTTT
D gene: .
V gene: TRBV5-1
J gene: TRBJ1-1
clone size: .

CDR3 protein: CASSLTGKLENIQYF
CDR3 DNA: TGCGCCAGCAGCTTGACAGGGAAATTGGAAAACATTCAGTACTTC
D gene: .
V gene: TRBV5-1
J gene: TRBJ2-4
clone size: many

CDR3 protein: CSVGLRGNEQFF
CDR3 DNA: TGCAGCGTAGGACTCCGGGGGAATGAGCAGTTCTTC
D gene: .
V gene: TRBV29-1
J gene: TRBJ2-1
clone size: many

CDR3 protein: CASSIKAGQPQHF
CDR3 DNA: TGTGCCAGCAGCATAAAAGCGGGGCAGCCCCAGCATTTT
D gene: .
V gene: TRBV12-3/TRBV12-4
J gene: TRBJ1-5
clone size: .

CDR3 protein: CASSVGLRGTDTQYF
CDR3 DNA: TGTGCCAGCAGCGTTGGACTCCGGGGGACAGATACGCAGTATTTT
D gene: .
V gene: TRBV7-2
J gene: TRBJ2-3
clone size: few

CDR3 protein: CASSLLAGDYEQYF
CDR3 DNA: TGCGCCAGCAGCTTACTAGCGGGAGACTACGAGCAGTACTTC
D gene: TRBD2
V gene: TRBV5-1
J gene: TRBJ2-7
clone size: many

CDR3 protein: CASSGGVPYEQYF
CDR3 DNA: TGTGCCAGCAGCGGAGGAGTCCCCTACGAGCAGTACTTC
D gene: .
V gene: TRBV28
J gene: TRBJ2-7
clone size: .

CDR3 protein: CATSRDRSGSQPQHF
CDR3 DNA: TGTGCCACCAGCAGAGATCGATCAGGGAGCCAGCCCCAGCATTTT
D gene: .
V gene: TRBV15
J gene: TRBJ1-5
clone size: few

CDR3 protein: CASSQDGVVHTGELFF
CDR3 DNA: TGCGCCAGCAGCCAAGATGGGGTAGTTCACACCGGGGAGCTGTTTTTT
D gene: .
V gene: TRBV4-3
J gene: TRBJ2-2
clone size: .

CDR3 protein: CASSRMPSVTDTQYF
CDR3 DNA: TGTGCCAGCAGCAGAATGCCTAGCGTCACAGATACGCAGTATTTT
D gene: .
V gene: TRBV11-3
J gene: TRBJ2-3
clone size: many

CDR3 protein: CASSLGGLAGLVTDTQYF
CDR3 DNA: TGTGCCAGCAGCTTGGGGGGACTAGCGGGGTTGGTTACAGATACGCAGTATTTT
D gene: TRBD2
V gene: TRBV7-8
J gene: TRBJ2-3
clone size: many

CDR3 protein: CASSLGQIETQYF
CDR3 DNA: TGCGCCAGCAGCTTGGGACAGATTGAGACCCAGTACTTC
D gene: .
V gene: TRBV5-1
J gene: TRBJ2-5
clone size: .

CDR3 protein: CASSWSGHGSPLHF
CDR3 DNA: TGTGCCAGCAGTTGGTCCGGGCATGGTTCACCCCTCCACTTT
D gene: .
V gene: TRBV6-2/TRBV6-3
J gene: TRBJ1-6
clone size: few

CDR3 protein: CASTIAADRATPGELFF
CDR3 DNA: TGCGCCAGCACCATTGCAGCCGATCGAGCTACCCCCGGGGAGCTGTTTTTT
D gene: .
V gene: TRBV5-1
J gene: TRBJ2-2
clone size: .

CDR3 protein: CASSVGPGLNEKLFF
CDR3 DNA: TGTGCCAGCAGCGTAGGACCGGGCCTCAATGAAAAACTGTTTTTT
D gene: .
V gene: TRBV9
J gene: TRBJ1-4
clone size: few